The rows below give T cell receptor beta chains drawn from one sample of a study of cytomegalovirus exposure and HLA in healthy donors. The repertoire was sequenced with immunoSEQ multiplex PCR; TCRdb's copy has only in-frame clones and lacks some. The top ten hold approximately 15% of the sample, which has 120,000 to 150,000 clones, approximately 70% seen once. The source material was PBMCs. Source of these receptors: a human donor in good health. Both conserved end residues are part of each CDR3. A D gene is named only where the DNA matches it firmly. A clone size is listed for some rows: how often the clone was seen (once, few, many), or a class if it is expanded.

D gene	clone size	V gene	J gene	CDR3 DNA	CDR3 protein
NA	NA	TRBV5-6	TRBJ1-2	TGTGCCAGCAGCGCGCCCTACCAAGGGGACTATGGCTACACCTTC	CASSAPYQGDYGYTF
TRBD1	NA	TRBV27	TRBJ1-2	TGTGCCAGCAGTTTAATGGGACAGGCGCGAGCTAACTATGGCTACACCTTC	CASSLMGQARANYGYTF
TRBD1	NA	TRBV29-1	TRBJ2-3	TGCAGCTATACGGGACAGCCCGCAGATACGCAGTATTTT	CSYTGQPADTQYF
NA	NA	TRBV10-3	TRBJ2-7	TGTGCCATCAGTGAGTCGTCATGGGACACAATCTACGAGCAGTACTTC	CAISESSWDTIYEQYF
TRBD1	NA	TRBV11-2	TRBJ2-3	TGTGCCAGCAGCGGGACAGGGGCCCCAGATACGCAGTATTTT	CASSGTGAPDTQYF
NA	once	TRBV6-1	TRBJ1-1	TGTGCCAGCAGTGAATCAAGACAACTCGTTGAAGCTTTCTTT	CASSESRQLVEAFF
NA	NA	TRBV6-5	TRBJ2-4	TGTGCCAGCAGTAACCGGGACACCTCCTGGGGCATTCAGTACTTC	CASSNRDTSWGIQYF
NA	NA	TRBV4-1	TRBJ2-1	TGCGCCAGCAGCCAGGGGGGGCCCAATGAGCAGTTCTTC	CASSQGGPNEQFF
NA	NA	TRBV5-5	TRBJ1-5	TGTGCCAGCAGCTTGGGGCGGGGTGGAGGGAGCAATCAGCCCCAGCATTTT	CASSLGRGGGSNQPQHF
TRBD2	NA	TRBV10-1	TRBJ2-1	TGCGCCAGCAGCGCCGGGACTAGCGCCTACAATGAGCAGTTCTTC	CASSAGTSAYNEQFF
TRBD2	NA	TRBV5-5	TRBJ2-2	TGTGCCAGCACCCAAAGCGGGGGGTATAACGGGGAGCTGTTTTTT	CASTQSGGYNGELFF
TRBD2	NA	TRBV20-1	TRBJ2-7	TGCAGTGCGCGGACTAGCGGCCAGGAGTACTTC	CSARTSGQEYF
NA	NA	TRBV9	TRBJ2-7	TGTGCCAGCAGCTTACAGGGTGACGAGCAGTACTTC	CASSLQGDEQYF
TRBD1	NA	TRBV19	TRBJ1-1	TGTGCCAGTAGTATGGGGACAGGGGGGAACACTGAAGCTTTCTTT	CASSMGTGGNTEAFF
TRBD2	NA	TRBV7-9	TRBJ2-7	TGTGCCAGCAGCTTGGCCATAGCGGGAGGGCAATACGAGCAGTACTTC	CASSLAIAGGQYEQYF
TRBD1	NA	TRBV5-1	TRBJ1-1	TGCGCCAGCAGCCCTGGGACAGGGTGGTGGAACACTGAAGCTTTCTTT	CASSPGTGWWNTEAFF
NA	NA	TRBV2	TRBJ2-7	TGTGCCAGCGGGCGGGACGAGCAGTACTTC	CASGRDEQYF
NA	NA	TRBV12-5	TRBJ2-5	TGTGCTAGTGGTCCCCGGACAGCTCTTGAGACCCAGTACTTC	CASGPRTALETQYF
TRBD1	NA	TRBV6-5	TRBJ2-7	TGTGCCAGCAGCCCGGGACAGGGGTTCTACGAGCAGTACTTC	CASSPGQGFYEQYF
NA	NA	TRBV7-6	TRBJ2-7	TGTGCCAGCAGCTCGGTTGCGGGTGAGCAGTACTTC	CASSSVAGEQYF
TRBD1	NA	TRBV30	TRBJ2-5	TGTGCCTGGAGTGTCGGGACAGGGCAAGAGACCCAGTACTTC	CAWSVGTGQETQYF
TRBD2	NA	TRBV27	TRBJ2-1	TGTGCCAGCAGTCTCGGACTAGCGGTGAAGGGAGAGCAGTTCTTC	CASSLGLAVKGEQFF
TRBD1	NA	TRBV6-5	TRBJ1-2	TGTGCCAGCAGCCCGGGACAGGGGGCCGGCTACACCTTC	CASSPGQGAGYTF
NA	NA	TRBV6-5	TRBJ1-2	TGTGCCAGCAGTCGGGGACAAGACTATGGCTACACCTTC	CASSRGQDYGYTF
TRBD1	NA	TRBV5-1	TRBJ1-5	TGCGCCAGCAGCCGCCGGGGACAGGGGGAACAGCCCCAGCATTTT	CASSRRGQGEQPQHF
NA	NA	TRBV19	TRBJ2-1	TGTGCCACCCAGGGGCCGAATGAGCAGTTCTTC	CATQGPNEQFF
NA	NA	TRBV10-3	TRBJ2-1	TGTGCCATCAGTGAGAGAGGGGGCTACAATGAGCAGTTCTTC	CAISERGGYNEQFF
NA	NA	TRBV7-9	TRBJ1-5	TGTGCCAGCAGCCTTACCAGGGGTCAGCCCCAGCATTTT	CASSLTRGQPQHF
NA	few	TRBV2	TRBJ2-1	TGTGCCAGCTTCGACAGCAGCTCCTACAATGAGCAGTTCTTC	CASFDSSSYNEQFF